This T cell receptor beta chain was recorded in a study of long-term antiretroviral therapy in people with HIV. In the study overall: The earliest samples came about a decade before the 2015 immediate-ART recommendation.

The CDR3 runs to 19 residues. Germline V gene lookup returns CDR1 SGDLS and CDR2 YYNGEE. Losses at the gene ends were 4 bases for V and 2 bases for J; bases not matched to a gene: 17. Study-level points and caveats: Those clones which expanded before ART made up the dominant part of the repertoire at all time points. The range of CDR3 lengths in HIV repertoires proved narrower than that found in controls.

Each sample contained roughly 0.95-10 million cryopreserved PBMC, thawed before DNA extraction. An immunoSEQ assay, version v3.0, was performed at survey level. Produced via immunoSEQ multiplex PCR; TCRdb's table is partial and in-frame only. This repertoire shows about 21,000 clones, approximately 76% found once; its top ten account for more than 10%. With regard to this clone: Its antigen is unidentified.

This chain connects TRBV9 to TRBJ1-3, with 8 bases that match TRBD1. The clonotype originates from a woman in her thirties or forties with HIV. The material was unsorted PBMCs, obtained about 1.8 years before starting antiretroviral therapy. This chain's CDR3 is CASSPRPGGVVRAGNTIYF. CDR3 in DNA: TGTGCCAGCAGCCCTAGACCAGGGGGCGTCGTTAGGGCTGGAAACACCATATATTTT. Full variable domain (missing parts from reference TRBV9 and TRBJ1-3): DSGVTQTPKHLITATGQRVTLRCSPRSGDLSVYWYQQSLDQGLQFLIQYYNGEERAKGNILERFSAQQFPDLHSELNLSSLELGDSALYFCASSPRPGGVVRAGNTIYFGEGSWLTVV.